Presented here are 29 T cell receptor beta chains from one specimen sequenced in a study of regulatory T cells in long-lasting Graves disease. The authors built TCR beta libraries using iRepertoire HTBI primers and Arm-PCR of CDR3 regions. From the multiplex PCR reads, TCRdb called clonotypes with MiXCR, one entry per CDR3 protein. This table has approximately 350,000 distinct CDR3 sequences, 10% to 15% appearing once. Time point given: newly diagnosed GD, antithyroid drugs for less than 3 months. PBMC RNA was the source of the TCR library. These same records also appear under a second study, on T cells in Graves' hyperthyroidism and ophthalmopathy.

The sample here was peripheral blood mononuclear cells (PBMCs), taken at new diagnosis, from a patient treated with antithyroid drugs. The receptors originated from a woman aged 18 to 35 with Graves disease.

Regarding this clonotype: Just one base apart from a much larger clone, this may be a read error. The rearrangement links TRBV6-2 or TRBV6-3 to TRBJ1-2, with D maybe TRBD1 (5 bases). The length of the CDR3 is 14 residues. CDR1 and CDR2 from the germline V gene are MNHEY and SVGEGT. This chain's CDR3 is CANSYAGADYGYTF. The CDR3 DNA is TGTGCCAACAGTTACGCCGGGGCTGACTATGGCTACACCTTC.

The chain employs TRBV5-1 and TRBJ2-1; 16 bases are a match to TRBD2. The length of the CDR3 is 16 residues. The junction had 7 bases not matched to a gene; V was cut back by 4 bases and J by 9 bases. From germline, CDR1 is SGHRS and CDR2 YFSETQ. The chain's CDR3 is CASSQGLAGGPIEQFF. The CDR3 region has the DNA TGCGCCAGCAGCCAGGGACTAGCGGGAGGGCCCATTGAGCAGTTCTTC.

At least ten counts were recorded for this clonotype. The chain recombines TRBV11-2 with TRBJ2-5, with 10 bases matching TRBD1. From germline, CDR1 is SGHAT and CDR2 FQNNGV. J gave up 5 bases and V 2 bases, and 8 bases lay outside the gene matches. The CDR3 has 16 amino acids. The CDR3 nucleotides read TGTGCCAGCAGCTTATACGGGACAGGGGACTTGGAGACCCAGTACTTC. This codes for CASSLYGTGDLETQYF.

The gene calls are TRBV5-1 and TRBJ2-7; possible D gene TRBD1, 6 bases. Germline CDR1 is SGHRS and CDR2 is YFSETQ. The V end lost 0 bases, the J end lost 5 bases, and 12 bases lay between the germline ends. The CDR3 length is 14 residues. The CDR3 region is CASSLAGRGDEQYF. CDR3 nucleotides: TGCGCCAGCAGCTTGGCCGGCAGGGGCGACGAGCAGTACTTC.

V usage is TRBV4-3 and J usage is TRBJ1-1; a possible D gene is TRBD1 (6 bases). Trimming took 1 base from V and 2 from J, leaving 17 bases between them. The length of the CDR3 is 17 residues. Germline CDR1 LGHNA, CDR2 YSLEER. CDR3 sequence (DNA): TGCGCCAGCAGCCAAGTCTTTATCGGGGGGCTTAACACTGAAGCTTTCTTT. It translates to CASSQVFIGGLNTEAFF.

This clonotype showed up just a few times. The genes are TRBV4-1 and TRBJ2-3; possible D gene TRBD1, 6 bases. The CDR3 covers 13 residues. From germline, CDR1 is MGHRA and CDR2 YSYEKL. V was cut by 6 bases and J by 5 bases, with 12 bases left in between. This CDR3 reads CASSTGGRDTQYF. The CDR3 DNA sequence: TGCGCCAGCAGTACTGGGGGCAGAGATACGCAGTATTTT.

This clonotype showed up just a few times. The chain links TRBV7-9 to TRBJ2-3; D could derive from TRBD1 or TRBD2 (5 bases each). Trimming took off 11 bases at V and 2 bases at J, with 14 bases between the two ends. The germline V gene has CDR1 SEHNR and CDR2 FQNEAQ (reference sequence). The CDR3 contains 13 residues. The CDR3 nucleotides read TGTGCCGGGGGTCTAGAGGCCACAGATACGCAGTATTTT. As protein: CAGGLEATDTQYF.

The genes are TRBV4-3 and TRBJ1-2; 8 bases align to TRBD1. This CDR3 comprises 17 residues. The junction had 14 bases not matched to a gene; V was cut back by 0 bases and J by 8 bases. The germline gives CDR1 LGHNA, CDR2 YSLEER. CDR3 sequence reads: CASSQEAQGASFWGYTF. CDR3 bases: TGCGCCAGCAGCCAAGAGGCCCAGGGGGCTTCTTTTTGGGGCTACACCTTC.

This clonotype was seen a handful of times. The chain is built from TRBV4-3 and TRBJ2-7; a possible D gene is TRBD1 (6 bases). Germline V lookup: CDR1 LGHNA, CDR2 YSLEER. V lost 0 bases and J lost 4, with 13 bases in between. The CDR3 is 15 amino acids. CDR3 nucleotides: TGCGCCAGCAGCCAAGAGAGACAGGATCGTTACGAGCAGTACTTC. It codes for CASSQERQDRYEQYF.

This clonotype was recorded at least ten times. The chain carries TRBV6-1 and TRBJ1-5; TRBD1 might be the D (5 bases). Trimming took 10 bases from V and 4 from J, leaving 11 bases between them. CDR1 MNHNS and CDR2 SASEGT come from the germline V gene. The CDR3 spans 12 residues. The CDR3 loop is CATWTLNQPQHF. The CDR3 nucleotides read TGTGCCACCTGGACATTGAATCAGCCCCAGCATTTT.

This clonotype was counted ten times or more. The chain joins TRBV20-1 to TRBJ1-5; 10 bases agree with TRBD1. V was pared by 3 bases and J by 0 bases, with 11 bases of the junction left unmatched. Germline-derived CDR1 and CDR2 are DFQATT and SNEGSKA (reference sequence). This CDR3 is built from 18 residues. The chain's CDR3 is CSASKTGTGDYSNQPQHF. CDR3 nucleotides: TGCAGTGCTAGCAAAACCGGGACAGGGGATTATAGCAATCAGCCCCAGCATTTT.

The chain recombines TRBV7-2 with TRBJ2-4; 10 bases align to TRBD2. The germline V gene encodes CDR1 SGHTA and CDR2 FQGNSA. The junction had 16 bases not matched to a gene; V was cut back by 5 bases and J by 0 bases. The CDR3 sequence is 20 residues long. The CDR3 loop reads CASSPREKTSGLLAKNIQYF. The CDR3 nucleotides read TGTGCCAGCAGCCCCCGGGAAAAGACTAGCGGGCTGTTAGCCAAAAACATTCAGTACTTC.

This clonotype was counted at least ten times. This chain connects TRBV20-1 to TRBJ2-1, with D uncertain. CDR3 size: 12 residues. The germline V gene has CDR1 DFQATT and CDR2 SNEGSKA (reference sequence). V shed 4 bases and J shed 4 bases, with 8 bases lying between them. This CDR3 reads CSANAGYNEQFF. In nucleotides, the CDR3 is TGCAGTGCTAACGCCGGATACAATGAGCAGTTCTTC.

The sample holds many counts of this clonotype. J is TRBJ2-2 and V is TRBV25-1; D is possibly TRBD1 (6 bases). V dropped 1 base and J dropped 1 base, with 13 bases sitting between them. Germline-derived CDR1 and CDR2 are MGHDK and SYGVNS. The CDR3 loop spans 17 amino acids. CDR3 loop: CASSEWYNRENTGELFF. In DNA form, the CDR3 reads TGTGCCAGCAGTGAATGGTACAACAGGGAGAACACCGGGGAGCTGTTTTTT. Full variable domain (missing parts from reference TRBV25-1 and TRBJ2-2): EADIYQTPRYLVIGTGKKITLECSQTMGHDKMYWYQQDPGMELHLIHYSYGVNSTEKGDLSSESTVSRIRTEHFPLTLESARPSHTSQYLCASSEWYNRENTGELFFGEGSRLTVL.

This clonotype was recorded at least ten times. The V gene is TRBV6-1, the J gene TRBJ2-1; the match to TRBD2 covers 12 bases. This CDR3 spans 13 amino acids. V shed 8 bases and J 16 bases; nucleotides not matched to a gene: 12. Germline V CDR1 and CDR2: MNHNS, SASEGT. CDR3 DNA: TGTGCCAGCCGGTCCGGGACTAGCGGGCCGTGCTTCTTC. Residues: CASRSGTSGPCFF.

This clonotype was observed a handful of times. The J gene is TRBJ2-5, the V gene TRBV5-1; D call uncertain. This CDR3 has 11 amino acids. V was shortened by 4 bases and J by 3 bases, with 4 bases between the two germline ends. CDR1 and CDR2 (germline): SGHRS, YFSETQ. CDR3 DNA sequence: TGCGCCAGCAGCAAAGAAGAGACCCAGTACTTC. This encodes CASSKEETQYF.

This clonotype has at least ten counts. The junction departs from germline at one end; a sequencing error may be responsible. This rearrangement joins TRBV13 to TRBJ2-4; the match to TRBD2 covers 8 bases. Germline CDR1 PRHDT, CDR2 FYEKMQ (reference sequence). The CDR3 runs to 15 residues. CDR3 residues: CASSSRLATKNIQYF. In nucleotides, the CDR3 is TGTGCCAGCAGCTCCCGACTAGCGACCAAAAACATTCAATACTTC.

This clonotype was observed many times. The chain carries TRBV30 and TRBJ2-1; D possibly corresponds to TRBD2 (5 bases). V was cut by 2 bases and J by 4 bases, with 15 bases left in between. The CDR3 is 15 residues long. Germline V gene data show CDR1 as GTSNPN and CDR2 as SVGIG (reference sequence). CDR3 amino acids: CAWSPGGPRYNEQFF. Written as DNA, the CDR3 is TGTGCCTGGAGTCCCGGCGGGCCCCGGTACAATGAGCAGTTCTTC.

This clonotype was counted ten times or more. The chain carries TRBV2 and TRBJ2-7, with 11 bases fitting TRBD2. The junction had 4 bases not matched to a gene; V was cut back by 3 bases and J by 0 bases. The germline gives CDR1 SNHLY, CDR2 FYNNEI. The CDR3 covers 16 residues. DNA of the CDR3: TGTGCCAGCAGTGAGCCAGGACTAGCGGGCTCCTACGAGCAGTACTTC. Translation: CASSEPGLAGSYEQYF.

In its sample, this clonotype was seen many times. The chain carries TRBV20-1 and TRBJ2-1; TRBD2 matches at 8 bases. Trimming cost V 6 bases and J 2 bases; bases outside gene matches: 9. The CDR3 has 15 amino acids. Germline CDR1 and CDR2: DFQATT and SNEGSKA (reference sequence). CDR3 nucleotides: TGCAGTGCAACCGGGACTAGTGGCGCCTACAATGAGCAGTTCTTC. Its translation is CSATGTSGAYNEQFF.

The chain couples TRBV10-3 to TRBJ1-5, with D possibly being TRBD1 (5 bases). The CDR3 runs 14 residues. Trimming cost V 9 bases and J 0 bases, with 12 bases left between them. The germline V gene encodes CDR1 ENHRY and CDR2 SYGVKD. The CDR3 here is CAIARDVSNQPQHF. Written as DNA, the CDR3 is TGTGCCATAGCCCGGGACGTTAGCAATCAGCCCCAGCATTTT.

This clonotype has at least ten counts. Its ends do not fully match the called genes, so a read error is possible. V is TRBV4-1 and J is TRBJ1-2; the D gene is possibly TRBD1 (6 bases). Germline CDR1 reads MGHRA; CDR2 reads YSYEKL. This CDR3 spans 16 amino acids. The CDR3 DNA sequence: TGCGCCAGCAGACAAGACCCCGCCAGGGGCCTCTATGGCTACACCTTC. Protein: CASRQDPARGLYGYTF.

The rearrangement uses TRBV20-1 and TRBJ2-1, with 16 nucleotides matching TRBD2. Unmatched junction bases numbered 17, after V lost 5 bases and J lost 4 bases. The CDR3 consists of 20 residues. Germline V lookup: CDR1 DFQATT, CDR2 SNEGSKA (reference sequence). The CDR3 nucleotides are TGCAGTGCTCCGACCAACTCACACGGGACTAGCGGGAGGGCATACAATGAGCAGTTCTTC. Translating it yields CSAPTNSHGTSGRAYNEQFF.

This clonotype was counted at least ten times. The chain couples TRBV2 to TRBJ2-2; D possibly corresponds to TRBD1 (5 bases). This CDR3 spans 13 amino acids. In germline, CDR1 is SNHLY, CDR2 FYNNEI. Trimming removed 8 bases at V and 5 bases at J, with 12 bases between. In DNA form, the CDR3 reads TGTGCCAGCCGGACAAGAGGAACCGGGGAGCTGTTTTTT. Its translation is CASRTRGTGELFF.

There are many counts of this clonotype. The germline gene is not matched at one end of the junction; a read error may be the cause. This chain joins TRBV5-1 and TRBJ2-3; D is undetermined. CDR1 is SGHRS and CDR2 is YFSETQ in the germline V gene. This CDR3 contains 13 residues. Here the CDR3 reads CASSLGDTDTQYF. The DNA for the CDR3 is TGTGCCAGCAGCTTGGGCGACACAGATACGCAGTATTTT.

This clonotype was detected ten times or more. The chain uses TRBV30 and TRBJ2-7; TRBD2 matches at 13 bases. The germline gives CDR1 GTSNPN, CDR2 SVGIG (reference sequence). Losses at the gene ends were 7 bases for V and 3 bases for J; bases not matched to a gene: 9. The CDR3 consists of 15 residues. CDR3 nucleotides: TGTGCCTCCTACTCCGGACTAGCGGGGGACTACGAGCAGTACTTC. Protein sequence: CASYSGLAGDYEQYF.

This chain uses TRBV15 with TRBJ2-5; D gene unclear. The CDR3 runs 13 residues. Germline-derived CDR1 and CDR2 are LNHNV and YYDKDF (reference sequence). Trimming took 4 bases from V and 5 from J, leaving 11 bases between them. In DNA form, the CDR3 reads TGTGCCACCAGCAACGACCCGAGGGAGACCCAGTACTTC. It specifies CATSNDPRETQYF.

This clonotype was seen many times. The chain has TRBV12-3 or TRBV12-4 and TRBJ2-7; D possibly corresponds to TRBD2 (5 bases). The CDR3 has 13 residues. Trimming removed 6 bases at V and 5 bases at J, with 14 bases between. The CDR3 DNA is TGTGCCAGCAGCCCTGGGTCCGGGAACGAGCAGTACTTC. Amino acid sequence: CASSPGSGNEQYF.

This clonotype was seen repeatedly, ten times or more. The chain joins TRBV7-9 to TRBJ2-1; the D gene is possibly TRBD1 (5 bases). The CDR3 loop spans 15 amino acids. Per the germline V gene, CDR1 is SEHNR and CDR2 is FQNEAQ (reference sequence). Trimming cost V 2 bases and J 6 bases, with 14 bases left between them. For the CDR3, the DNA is TGTGCCAGCAGCTTATTAGGGGCTGGCACCAATGAGCAGTTCTTC. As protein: CASSLLGAGTNEQFF.